Below, 20 T cell receptor beta chains from the same sample are listed, as sequenced in a study of T cell responses to AZD1222 COVID-19 vaccine. Produced via immunoSEQ multiplex PCR; TCRdb's table is partial and in-frame only. The sample has 150,000 to 160,000 clones; more than 90% are singletons. The material sequenced was peripheral blood, taken on day 0 of AZD1222 vaccination. All receptors come from an adult in good health.

The V call is TRBV7-2, the J call TRBJ1-3; D might be TRBD1 (5 bases). This CDR3 is built from 15 residues. Germline V CDR1 and CDR2: SGHTA, FQGNSA. Trimming took off 5 bases at V and 0 bases at J, with 11 bases between the two ends. CDR3 sequence (DNA): TGTGCCAGCAGCCTCGCAGGGAACTCTGGAAACACCATATATTTT. Its translation is CASSLAGNSGNTIYF.

The chain couples TRBV13 to TRBJ2-3; either TRBD1 or TRBD2 may fit D (5 bases each). Trimming removed 4 bases from V and 4 bases from J, with 12 bases in between. This CDR3 spans 14 amino acids. The germline CDR1 and CDR2 sequences are PRHDT and FYEKMQ (reference sequence). The CDR3 bases are TGTGCCAGCAGCTGGACCCGGGGCGCAGATACGCAGTATTTT. Translating it yields CASSWTRGADTQYF.

The chain joins TRBV2 to TRBJ1-5, with a tentative D call TRBD1 (5 bases). From germline, CDR1 is SNHLY and CDR2 FYNNEI. The germline V and J ends were trimmed by 2 bases and 5 bases, with 19 bases remaining between them. CDR3 size: 17 residues. CDR3 sequence (DNA): TGTGCCAGCAGTGAATATGAACCCCTAGGGGTCGATCAGCCCCAGCATTTT. This encodes CASSEYEPLGVDQPQHF.

The V call is TRBV10-3, the J call TRBJ1-6; D not certain. Germline-derived CDR1 and CDR2 are ENHRY and SYGVKD. The CDR3 is made up of 16 amino acids. Trimming stripped 2 bases from V and 0 bases from J, with 8 bases between. CDR3 region: CAISEAQSSYNSPLHF. DNA for the CDR3: TGTGCCATCAGTGAGGCACAGAGCTCCTATAATTCACCCCTCCACTTT.

This sequence joins TRBV28 and TRBJ1-3; D is possibly TRBD1 (6 bases). This CDR3 spans 14 amino acids. CDR1 is MDHEN, CDR2 SYDVKM, per germline. Trimming pared 5 bases from V and 8 bases from J, leaving 16 bases between. The CDR3 sequence: CASSPPPRGDTIYF. CDR3 coding DNA: TGTGCCAGCAGTCCCCCCCCAAGGGGGGACACCATATATTTT.

V and J are TRBV28 and TRBJ1-1; D possibly corresponds to TRBD1 (5 bases). The CDR3 length is 15 residues. Germline CDR1 MDHEN, CDR2 SYDVKM. Deletions cut 6 bases from V and 0 bases from J, with 14 bases between. CDR3 bases: TGTGCCAGCAGGGGCTCTGACAGAATGAACACTGAAGCTTTCTTT. It translates to CASRGSDRMNTEAFF.

J is TRBJ1-2 and V is TRBV30; D not resolved. CDR1 GTSNPN and CDR2 SVGIG come from the germline V gene (reference sequence). Trimming took off 5 bases at V and 7 bases at J, with 20 bases between the two ends. The CDR3 loop spans 14 amino acids. The DNA of the CDR3 is TGTGCCTGGGAAGACACTACCGGGTTTAGTGGCTACACCTTC. The encoded protein is CAWEDTTGFSGYTF.

The rearrangement uses TRBV19 and TRBJ1-6; no clear D. V lost 10 bases, J lost 7 bases, and 14 bases lay in between. CDR1 LNHDA and CDR2 SQIVND come from the germline V gene (reference sequence). This CDR3 contains 13 residues. The CDR3, as DNA: TGTGCCACGAACGGGTTTTTGAATTCACCCCTCCACTTT. Protein: CATNGFLNSPLHF.

DNA of the CDR3: TGTGCCAGCAGCTTACCGGACCGTTTAACCTACGAGCAGTACTTC. Translated, it gives CASSLPDRLTYEQYF. This chain joins TRBV7-9 and TRBJ2-7; D is ambiguous. CDR3 length equals 15 residues. The germline V gene encodes CDR1 SEHNR and CDR2 FQNEAQ (reference sequence). V dropped 2 bases and J dropped 2 bases, with 13 bases sitting between them.

This clone has a single count. V usage is TRBV10-3 and J usage is TRBJ2-7, with TRBD1 matching over 7 bases. After removal of 7 bases from V and 1 base from J, the junction contained 7 bases not matched to a gene. The CDR3 runs 14 residues. CDR1 is ENHRY and CDR2 is SYGVKD in the germline V gene. The CDR3, as DNA: TGTGCCATCAAAACGGGACAGCCGTCCTACGAGCAGTACTTC. This sequence encodes CAIKTGQPSYEQYF.

The chain links TRBV15 to TRBJ1-3; D is unresolved. Between the trimmed V and J ends, which lost 1 base and 6 bases, there was a span of 4 bases. The CDR3 runs 12 residues. The germline CDR1 and CDR2 sequences are LNHNV and YYDKDF (reference sequence). The CDR3 here is CATSRVQNTIYF. The CDR3 DNA reads as TGTGCCACCAGCAGAGTTCAAAACACCATATATTTT.

This rearrangement joins TRBV19 to TRBJ2-5; 8 bases fit TRBD1. The trim removed 11 bases at V and 0 bases at J, leaving 8 bases unmatched. Per germline, CDR1 LNHDA and CDR2 SQIVND (reference sequence). The CDR3 is 14 residues long. As DNA, the CDR3 is TGTGCCGCCGGCACAGGGGGGTACCAAGAGACCCAGTACTTC. Residues: CAAGTGGYQETQYF.

V is TRBV5-1 and J is TRBJ1-1; D not certain. The CDR3 runs 15 residues. V was trimmed by 5 bases and J by 0 bases, leaving 14 bases between them. Germline V gene sequence: CDR1 SGHRS, CDR2 YFSETQ. The CDR3 protein is CASSSPGVLNTEAFF. The CDR3, as DNA: TGCGCCAGCAGTTCGCCGGGAGTCTTGAACACTGAAGCTTTCTTT.

The rearrangement joins TRBV19 to TRBJ2-1, with D unresolved. Germline CDR1 is LNHDA and CDR2 is SQIVND (reference sequence). V lost 8 bases and J lost 10, with 9 bases in between. The CDR3 sequence is 10 residues long. CDR3 DNA sequence: TGTGCCAGTGGCCTAGGGGAGCAGTTCTTC. Amino acid sequence: CASGLGEQFF.

The chain uses TRBV10-3 and TRBJ1-4, with TRBD1 as a possible D gene (6 bases). The CDR3 consists of 15 residues. V was trimmed by 0 bases and J by 5 bases, leaving 10 bases between them. Germline V gives CDR1 ENHRY, CDR2 SYGVKD. The CDR3 loop reads CAISESGGPNEKLFF. For the CDR3, the DNA is TGTGCCATCAGTGAGTCGGGGGGCCCCAATGAAAAACTGTTTTTT.

In this sample, this clone turned up many times. The chain combines TRBV29-1 with TRBJ1-1; D unresolved. CDR3 length: 13 residues. Germline CDR1 is SQVTM and CDR2 is ANQGSEA. Trimming cost V 4 bases and J 0 bases, with 9 bases left between them. Here the CDR3 DNA reads TGCAGCGTTGGTATCGGGTTGAACACTGAAGCTTTCTTT. This translates into CSVGIGLNTEAFF.

This clone was picked up one time. This sequence joins TRBV25-1 and TRBJ2-3, with 10 bases that match TRBD2. The CDR3 extends over 14 amino acids. The V gene's germline CDR1 is MGHDK and CDR2 SYGVNS. The J segment lost 2 bases and the V segment lost 6 bases, leaving 2 bases of the junction unmatched. The CDR3 is CASRAGGPTDTQYF. The CDR3 DNA reads TGTGCCAGCAGAGCGGGAGGGCCCACAGATACGCAGTATTTT.

The rearrangement links TRBV2 to TRBJ1-1; the D is unclear. This CDR3 has 13 amino acids. V lost 6 bases, J lost 1 base, and 9 bases lay in between. The germline CDR1 and CDR2 sequences are SNHLY and FYNNEI. Here the CDR3 DNA reads TGTGCCAGCAGAAGCCAGGCGAACACTGAAGCTTTCTTT. Protein product: CASRSQANTEAFF.

Only one count was recorded for this clone. The chain is built from TRBV7-8 and TRBJ1-2; D ambiguous. CDR3 length: 14 amino acids. Between the trimmed V and J ends, which lost 5 bases and 4 bases, there was a span of 14 bases. Germline CDR1 reads SGHVS; CDR2 reads FQNEAQ. CDR3: CASSRTTEVYGYTF. The CDR3 DNA reads as TGTGCCAGCAGCCGTACTACGGAGGTCTATGGCTACACCTTC.

The count of this clone is one. V gene TRBV5-6 combines with J gene TRBJ2-7; 8 nucleotides align to TRBD1. Germline trimming cut 4 bases from V and 2 bases from J; bases unmatched to any gene: 5. CDR3 length equals 14 residues. Germline CDR1 is SGHDT and CDR2 is YYEEEE. The CDR3 spells CASSDRGRTYEQYF. The CDR3 DNA follows: TGTGCCAGCAGCGACAGGGGCCGTACCTACGAGCAGTACTTC.